This section outlines one T cell receptor (beta chain) sequence together with its context. Its specific antigen is unknown. Qualities for individual bases were not recorded, and no much larger clone is one base off. The data are from a study of blood T cell repertoires in COVID-19 (dated by TCRdb to 2020 to 2021). About the full investigation: Samples covering the acute and convalescent phases of COVID-19 were provided by collaborators in the United States, Italy and Spain. Where available, HLA class I and class II types were taken from metadata supplied by the sample provider and were not determined by assay-based typing. The samples were drawn from the first 160 participants of the ongoing ImmuneRACE study and from 1,254 subjects provided by 6 global collaborators. The material from the prospective study consisted of cDNA or gDNA derived from T cells, B-cell-depleted T cells, or PBMCs. The sample metadata nearly always contained a de-identified subject ID, COVID-19 status, age in years and sex. The dataset comprised deeply sampled blood TCRbeta repertoires from subjects exposed to, actively infected with, or recovered from COVID-19. The repertoires were released in a freely available public database intended as a resource for research on the immune response to SARS-CoV-2. Findings and caveats that apply to the study as a whole: The quantity of clinical and demographic metadata differed by source and by participant and was supplied without curation.

The immunoSEQ Assay, a bias-controlled multiplex PCR, was used to amplify TCRbeta CDR3 regions from genomic DNA. The paper's processing steps were these. Within the assay, amplification of reference gene primers was used to estimate how many nucleated cells each sample contained. To quantify the absolute abundance of each unique TCRbeta CDR3 rearrangement, sequence reads were collapsed and filtered. For each sample, productive Simpson clonality was calculated by taking the square root of Simpson's diversity index across productive rearrangements. The table was pulled from immuneACCESS by TCRdb, which kept in-frame rearrangements only. Such tables lose some clones; where checked, under half of the loss comes from unresolved V genes, and the rest has no known cause. D and trimming were read from the DNA, whereas the V and J calls and clone size are those reported in that table. In all, the sample holds roughly 350,000 clones, and more than 70% of those were seen once. The ten top clones hold about 10% of the sample.

The CDR3 spans 14 residues, from the cysteine through the phenylalanine. The DNA shown is the 42-base CDR3, in frame from base 1. Trimming at the junction amounts to 4 bases on V and 2 bases on J, and the germline ends lie 12 bases apart. Looking up the germline V gene (reference sequence) yields CDR1 LGHDT and CDR2 YNNKEL. At one collaborating source in Seattle, patients were enrolled during active infection and were followed longitudinally through the course of disease. Whole blood was collected in K2EDTA tubes by collaborating institutions according to the institutions' own protocols. For TCRbeta analysis, collaborator samples were shipped as frozen whole blood, as isolated PBMCs, or as DNA extracted from either sample type.

The sequence was collected from a woman aged 30 to 39 with COVID-19, enrolled during active disease. The sequence links TRBV3-1 (or the pseudogene TRBV3-2) to TRBJ2-7; the D segment could be TRBD2, given 5 matching bases. The sample consisted of peripheral blood. The CDR3 here reads CASSRTQAAYEQYF. The DNA reads TGTGCCAGCAGCCGAACACAAGCGGCCTACGAGCAGTACTTC.